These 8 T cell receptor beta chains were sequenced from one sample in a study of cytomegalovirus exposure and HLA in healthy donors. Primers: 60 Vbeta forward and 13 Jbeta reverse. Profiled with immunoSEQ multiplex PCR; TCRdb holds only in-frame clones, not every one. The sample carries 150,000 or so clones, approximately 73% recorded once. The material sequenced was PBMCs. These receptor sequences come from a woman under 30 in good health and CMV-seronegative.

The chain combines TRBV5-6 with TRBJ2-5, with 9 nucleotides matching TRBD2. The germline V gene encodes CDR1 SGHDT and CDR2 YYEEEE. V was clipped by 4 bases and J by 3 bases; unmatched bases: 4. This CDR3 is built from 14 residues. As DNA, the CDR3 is TGTGCCAGCAGCCCGACTAGCGGTAAAGAGACCCAGTACTTC. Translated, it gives CASSPTSGKETQYF.

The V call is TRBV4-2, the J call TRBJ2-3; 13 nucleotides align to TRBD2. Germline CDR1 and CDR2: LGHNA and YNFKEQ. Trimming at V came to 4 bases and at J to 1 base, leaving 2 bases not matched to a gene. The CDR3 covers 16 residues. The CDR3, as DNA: TGTGCCAGCAGCCTCGGACTAGCGGGGGGCACAGATACGCAGTATTTT. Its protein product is CASSLGLAGGTDTQYF.

CDR3 in amino acids: CASSQAGHEQFF. CDR3 DNA: TGTGCCAGCAGCCAAGCAGGGCATGAGCAGTTCTTC. The chain employs TRBV4-2 and TRBJ2-1; TRBD1 might be the D (5 bases). The CDR3 spans 12 residues. The V gene's germline CDR1 is LGHNA and CDR2 YNFKEQ. V shed 1 base and J shed 8 bases, with 6 bases lying between them.

The CDR3 sequence is CASSSQGNSVKLFF. The CDR3 DNA follows: TGTGCCAGCAGCTCGCAGGGGAACAGTGTAAAACTGTTTTTT. V and J are TRBV7-2 and TRBJ1-4; TRBD1 is a possible D gene (6 bases). Per the germline V gene, CDR1 is SGHTA and CDR2 is FQGNSA. The V gene lost 4 bases and the J gene lost 10 bases, with 16 bases spanning the gap. This CDR3 spans 14 amino acids.

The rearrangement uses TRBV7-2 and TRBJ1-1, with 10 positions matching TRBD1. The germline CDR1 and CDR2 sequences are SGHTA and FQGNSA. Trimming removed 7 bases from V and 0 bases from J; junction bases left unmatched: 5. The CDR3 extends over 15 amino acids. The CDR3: CASTRQGAMNTEAFF. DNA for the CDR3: TGTGCCAGCACCCGACAGGGGGCCATGAACACTGAAGCTTTCTTT.

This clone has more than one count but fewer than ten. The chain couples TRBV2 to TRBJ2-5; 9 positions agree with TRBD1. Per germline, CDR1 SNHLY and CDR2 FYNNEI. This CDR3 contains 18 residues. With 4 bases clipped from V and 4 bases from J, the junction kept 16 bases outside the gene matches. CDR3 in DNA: TGTGCCAGCAGTGCCTACAGGGGGCTCGGGTCGCTGGGAGAGACCCAGTACTTC. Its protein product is CASSAYRGLGSLGETQYF.

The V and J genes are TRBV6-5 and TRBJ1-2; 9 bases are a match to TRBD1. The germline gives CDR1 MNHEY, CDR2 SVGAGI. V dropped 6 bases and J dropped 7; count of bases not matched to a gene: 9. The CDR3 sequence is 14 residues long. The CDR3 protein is CASSQTGGAGGYTF. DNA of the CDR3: TGTGCCAGCAGCCAAACAGGGGGCGCAGGTGGCTACACCTTC.

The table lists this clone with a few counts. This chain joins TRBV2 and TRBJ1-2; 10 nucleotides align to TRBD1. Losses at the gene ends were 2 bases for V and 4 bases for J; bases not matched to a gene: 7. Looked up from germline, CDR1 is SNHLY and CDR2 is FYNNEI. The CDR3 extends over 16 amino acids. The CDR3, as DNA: TGTGCCAGCAGTGAACTCCGACAGGGGGCATTCTATGGCTACACCTTC. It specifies CASSELRQGAFYGYTF.